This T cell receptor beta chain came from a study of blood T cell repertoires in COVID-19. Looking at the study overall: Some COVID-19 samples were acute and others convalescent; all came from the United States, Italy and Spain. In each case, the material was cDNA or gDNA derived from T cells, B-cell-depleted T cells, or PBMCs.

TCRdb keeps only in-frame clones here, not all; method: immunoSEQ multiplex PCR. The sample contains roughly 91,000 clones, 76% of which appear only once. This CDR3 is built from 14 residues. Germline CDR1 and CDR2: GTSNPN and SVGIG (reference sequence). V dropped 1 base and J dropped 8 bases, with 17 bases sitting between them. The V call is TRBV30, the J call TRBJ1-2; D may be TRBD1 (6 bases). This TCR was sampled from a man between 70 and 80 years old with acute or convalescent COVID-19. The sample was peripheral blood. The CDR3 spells CAWSAARGLEGYTF. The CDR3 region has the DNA TGTGCCTGGAGTGCAGCCAGGGGTCTAGAAGGCTACACCTTC.